This T cell receptor (beta chain) was retrieved from a study of T-cell memory formation after mild COVID-19. Points from the study as a whole: Clones from the second wave (peaking day 37) had unconfirmed SARS-CoV-2 specificity. Clones that contracted from day 15 to 85 had balanced CD4/CD8; later expanders were CD4+ biased. CD4+ contracting clones were found mainly in CM and EM, and CD8+ ones in EMRA.

In the case of this clonotype: Its cognate antigen is unknown.

There are 13 residues in the CDR3. V dropped 6 bases and J dropped 2 bases, with 9 bases sitting between them. Germline CDR1 SNHLY, CDR2 FYNNEI. MiXCR was run by TCRdb on the 5' RACE reads, yielding one entry per CDR3 protein. Of about 470,000 distinct CDR3 sequences detected, around a quarter appear once; the ten largest clones hold approximately 12%. The TCR originated in an adult woman who had mild COVID-19 (a few samples of this study predate the infection). Cell type and time point are not known. The chain uses TRBV2 and TRBJ2-3; tentatively, D is TRBD2 (5 bases). Sequenced material: PBMCs or a T cell subset sorted from them (not recorded which). The chain's CDR3 is CASRDWDTDTQYF. In DNA, the CDR3 is TGTGCCAGCAGGGACTGGGACACAGATACGCAGTATTTT.